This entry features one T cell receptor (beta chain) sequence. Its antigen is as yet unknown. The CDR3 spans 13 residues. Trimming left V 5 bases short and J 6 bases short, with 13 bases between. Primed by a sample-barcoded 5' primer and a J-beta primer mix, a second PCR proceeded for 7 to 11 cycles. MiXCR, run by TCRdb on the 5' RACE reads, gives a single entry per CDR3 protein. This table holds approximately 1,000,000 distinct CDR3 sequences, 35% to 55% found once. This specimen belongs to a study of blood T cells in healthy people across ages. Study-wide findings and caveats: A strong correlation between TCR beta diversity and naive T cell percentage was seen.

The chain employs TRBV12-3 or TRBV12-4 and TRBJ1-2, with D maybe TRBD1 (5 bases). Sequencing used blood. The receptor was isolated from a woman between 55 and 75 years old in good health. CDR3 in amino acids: CASSLLWGDGYTF. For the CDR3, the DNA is TGTGCCAGCAGTCTCTTGTGGGGGGATGGCTACACCTTC.